These 5 T cell receptor beta chains came from one sample sequenced in a study of blood T cell repertoires in COVID-19. The protocol was immunoSEQ multiplex PCR, while the TCRdb copy is restricted to in-frame clones and leaves out a portion. The table includes 250,000 to 300,000 clones, about 89% detected once. Sample: peripheral blood. Receptors were obtained from a man aged 50 to 59 with acute or convalescent COVID-19.

This clone turned up a few times. The V gene is TRBV19, the J gene TRBJ2-3, with 8 bases lining up with TRBD1. Germline assignment: CDR1 LNHDA and CDR2 SQIVND (reference sequence). The V segment lost 6 bases and the J segment 2 bases; nucleotides outside the gene matches: 7. This CDR3 spans 15 amino acids. CDR3 amino acids: CASSRGQALTDTQYF. CDR3 sequence (DNA): TGTGCCAGTAGCAGGGGACAGGCTCTCACAGATACGCAGTATTTT.

The gene calls are TRBV21-1 and TRBJ2-3; the listed D gene, TRBD2, was not tested against the DNA. TRBV21-1 is listed as a pseudogene. The CDR3 length is 19 residues. The CDR3 reads CASSPLGAGEGSSTDTQYF. Here the CDR3 DNA reads TGTGCCAGCAGCCCCCTCGGGGCAGGGGAGGGGTCGAGCACAGATACGCAGTATTTT.

The chain carries TRBV14 and TRBJ2-1; D is unclear. V was clipped by 0 bases and J by 11 bases, with 11 bases between them. Germline CDR1 and CDR2: SGHDN and FVKESK. The CDR3 is 13 residues long. This CDR3 reads CASSQDPTRQQFF. The CDR3 DNA follows: TGTGCCAGCAGCCAAGATCCGACAAGGCAGCAGTTCTTC.

The chain employs TRBV27 and TRBJ1-1; 8 nucleotides agree with TRBD1. This CDR3 is built from 16 residues. Germline V gene data show CDR1 as MNHEY and CDR2 as SMNVEV (reference sequence). Unmatched junction bases numbered 9, after V lost 6 bases and J lost 0 bases. CDR3 region: CASSTFQGAMNTEAFF. The CDR3 nucleotides read TGTGCCAGCAGCACCTTCCAGGGGGCCATGAACACTGAAGCTTTCTTT.

The chain joins TRBV5-1 to TRBJ2-5; 8 bases match TRBD2. This CDR3 has 16 residues. From germline, CDR1 is SGHRS and CDR2 YFSETQ. The V gene end was trimmed by 0 bases and the J gene end by 4 bases; junction bases not matched to a gene: 8. CDR3 loop: CASSLGAGGRGETQYF. The DNA of the CDR3 is TGCGCCAGCAGCTTGGGGGCGGGGGGCCGAGGAGAGACCCAGTACTTC. The full variable domain, its missing parts supplied by reference TRBV5-1 and TRBJ2-5, is KAGVTQTPRYLIKTRGQQVTLSCSPISGHRSVSWYQQTPGQGLQFLFEYFSETQRNKGNFPGRFSGRQFSNSRSEMNVSTLELGDSALYLCASSLGAGGRGETQYFGPGTRLLVL.